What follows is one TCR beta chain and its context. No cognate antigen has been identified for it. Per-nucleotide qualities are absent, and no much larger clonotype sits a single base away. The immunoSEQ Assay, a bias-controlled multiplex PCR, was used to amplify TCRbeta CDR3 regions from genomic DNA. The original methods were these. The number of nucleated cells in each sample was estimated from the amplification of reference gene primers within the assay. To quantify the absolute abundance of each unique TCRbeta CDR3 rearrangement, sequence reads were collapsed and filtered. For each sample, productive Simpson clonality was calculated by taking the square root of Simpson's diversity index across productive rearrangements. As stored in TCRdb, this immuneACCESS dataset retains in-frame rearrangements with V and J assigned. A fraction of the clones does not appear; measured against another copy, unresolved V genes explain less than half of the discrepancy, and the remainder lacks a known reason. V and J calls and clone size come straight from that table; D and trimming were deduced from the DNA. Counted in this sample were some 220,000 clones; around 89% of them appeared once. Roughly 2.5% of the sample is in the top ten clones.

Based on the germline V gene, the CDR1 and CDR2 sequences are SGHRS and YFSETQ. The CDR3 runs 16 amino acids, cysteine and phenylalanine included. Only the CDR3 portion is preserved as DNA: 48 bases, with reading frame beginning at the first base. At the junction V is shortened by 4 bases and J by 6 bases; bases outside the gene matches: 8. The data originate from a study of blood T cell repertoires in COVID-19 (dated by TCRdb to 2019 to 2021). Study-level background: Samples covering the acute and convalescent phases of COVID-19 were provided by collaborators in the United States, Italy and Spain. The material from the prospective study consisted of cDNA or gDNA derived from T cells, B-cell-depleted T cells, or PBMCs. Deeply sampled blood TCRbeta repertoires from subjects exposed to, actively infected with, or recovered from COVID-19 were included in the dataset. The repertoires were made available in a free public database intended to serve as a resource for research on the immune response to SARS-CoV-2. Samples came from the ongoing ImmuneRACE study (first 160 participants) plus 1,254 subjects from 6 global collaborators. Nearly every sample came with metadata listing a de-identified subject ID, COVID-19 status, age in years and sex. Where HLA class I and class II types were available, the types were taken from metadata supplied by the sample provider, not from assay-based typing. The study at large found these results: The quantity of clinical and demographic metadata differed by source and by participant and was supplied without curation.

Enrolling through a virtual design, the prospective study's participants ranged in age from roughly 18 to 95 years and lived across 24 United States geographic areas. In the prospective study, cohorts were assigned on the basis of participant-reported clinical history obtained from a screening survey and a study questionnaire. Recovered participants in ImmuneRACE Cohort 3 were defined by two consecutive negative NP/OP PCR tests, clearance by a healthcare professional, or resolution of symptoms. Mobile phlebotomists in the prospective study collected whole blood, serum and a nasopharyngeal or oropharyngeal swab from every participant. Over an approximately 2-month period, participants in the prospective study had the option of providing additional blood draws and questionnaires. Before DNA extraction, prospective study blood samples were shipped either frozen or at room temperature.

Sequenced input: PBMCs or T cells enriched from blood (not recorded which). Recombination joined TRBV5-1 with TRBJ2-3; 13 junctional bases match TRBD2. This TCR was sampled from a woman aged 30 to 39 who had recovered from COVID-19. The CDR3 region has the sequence CASSTEGTSGVDTQYF. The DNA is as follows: TGCGCCAGCAGCACAGAGGGGACTAGCGGGGTGGATACGCAGTATTTT. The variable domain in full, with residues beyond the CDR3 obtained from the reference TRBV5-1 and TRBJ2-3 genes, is KAGVTQTPRYLIKTRGQQVTLSCSPISGHRSVSWYQQTPGQGLQFLFEYFSETQRNKGNFPGRFSGRQFSNSRSEMNVSTLELGDSALYLCASSTEGTSGVDTQYFGPGTRLTVL.